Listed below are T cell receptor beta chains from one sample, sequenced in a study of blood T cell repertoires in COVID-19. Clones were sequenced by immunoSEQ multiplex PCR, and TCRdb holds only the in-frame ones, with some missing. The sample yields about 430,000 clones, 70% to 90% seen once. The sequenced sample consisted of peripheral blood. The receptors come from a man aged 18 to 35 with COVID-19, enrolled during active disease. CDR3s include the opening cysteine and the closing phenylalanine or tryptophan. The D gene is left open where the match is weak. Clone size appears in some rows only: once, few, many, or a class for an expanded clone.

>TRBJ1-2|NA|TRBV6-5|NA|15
CASSYSIIDKDGYTF
TGTGCCAGCAGTTACTCGATAATAGACAAAGATGGCTACACCTTC
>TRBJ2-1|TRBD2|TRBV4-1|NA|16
CASSQSGTSGAGEQFF
TGCGCCAGCAGCCAGTCCGGGACTAGCGGGGCGGGTGAGCAGTTCTTC
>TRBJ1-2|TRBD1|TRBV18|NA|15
CASSPNRGDFYGYTF
TGTGCCAGCTCACCAAACAGGGGCGACTTCTATGGCTACACCTTC
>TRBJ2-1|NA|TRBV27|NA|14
CASMRARLSNEQFF
TGTGCCAGCATGAGGGCCCGTCTCTCCAATGAGCAGTTCTTC
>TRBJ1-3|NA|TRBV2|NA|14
CASRTEVSGNTIYF
TGTGCCAGCAGGACAGAAGTCTCTGGAAACACCATATATTTT
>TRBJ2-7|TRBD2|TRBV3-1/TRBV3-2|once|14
CASSFGTSSYEQYF
TGTGCCAGCAGCTTCGGGACTAGCTCCTACGAGCAGTACTTC
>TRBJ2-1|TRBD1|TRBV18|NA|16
CASSPKGQGVSNEQFF
TGTGCCAGCTCACCCAAGGGACAGGGGGTAAGCAATGAGCAGTTCTTC
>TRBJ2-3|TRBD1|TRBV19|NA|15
CASSIRDSPSDTQYF
TGTGCCAGTAGTATCCGGGACAGCCCAAGTGATACGCAGTATTTT
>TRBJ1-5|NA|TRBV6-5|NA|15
CASSPDIFSNQPQHF
TGTGCCAGCAGTCCAGACATATTTAGCAATCAGCCCCAGCATTTT
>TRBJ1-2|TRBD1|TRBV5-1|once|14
CASRPGQGEYGYTF
TGCGCCAGCCGTCCGGGACAGGGGGAGTATGGCTACACCTTC
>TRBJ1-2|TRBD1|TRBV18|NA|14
CASSPRDRGYGYTF
TGTGCCAGCTCACCTCGCGACAGGGGCTATGGCTACACCTTC
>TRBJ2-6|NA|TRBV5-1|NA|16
CASSLEPTSGANVLTF
TGCGCCAGCAGCTTGGAGCCAACCTCTGGGGCCAACGTCCTGACTTTC
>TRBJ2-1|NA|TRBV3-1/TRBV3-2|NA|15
CASSQDLGREREQFF
TGTGCCAGCAGCCAAGATCTTGGTCGGGAGCGGGAGCAGTTCTTC
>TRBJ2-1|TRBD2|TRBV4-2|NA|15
CASSQSLAGSSEQFF
TGTGCCAGCAGCCAGTCGCTAGCGGGGTCCAGTGAGCAGTTCTTC
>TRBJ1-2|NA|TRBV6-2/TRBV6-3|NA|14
CASSGYTGNYGYTF
TGTGCCAGCAGTGGATACACAGGGAACTATGGCTACACCTTC
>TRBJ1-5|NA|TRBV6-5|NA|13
CASSPHRNQPQHF
TGTGCCAGCAGCCCCCACAGGAATCAGCCCCAGCATTTT
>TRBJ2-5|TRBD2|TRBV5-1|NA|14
CASRGLAGTETQYF
TGCGCCAGCAGGGGGCTAGCGGGAACTGAGACCCAGTACTTC
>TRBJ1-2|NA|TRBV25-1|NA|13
CASSDLTYGSYTF
TGTGCCAGCAGTGATCTTACGTATGGCAGCTACACCTTC
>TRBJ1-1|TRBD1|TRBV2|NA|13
CASSGDSATEAFF
TGTGCCAGCAGTGGGGACAGTGCCACTGAAGCTTTCTTT
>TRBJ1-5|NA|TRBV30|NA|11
CAWSKGRDGHF
TGTGCCTGGAGCAAGGGGCGCGATGGGCATTTT
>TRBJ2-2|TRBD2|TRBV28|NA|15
CASITGSGGTGELFF
TGTGCCAGCATAACTGGGAGCGGGGGAACCGGGGAGCTGTTTTTT
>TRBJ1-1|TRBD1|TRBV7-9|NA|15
CASSPGQGVNTEAFF
TGTGCCAGCAGCCCTGGACAGGGTGTGAACACTGAAGCTTTCTTT
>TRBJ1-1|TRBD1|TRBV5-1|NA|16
CASSLFEGAMNTEAFF
TGCGCCAGCAGCTTGTTTGAGGGGGCAATGAACACTGAAGCTTTCTTT
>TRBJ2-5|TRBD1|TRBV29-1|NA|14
CSLRTGPYQETQYF
TGCAGCCTCCGGACAGGGCCTTACCAAGAGACCCAGTACTTC
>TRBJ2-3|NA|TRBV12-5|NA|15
CASVTRDISTDTQYF
TGTGCTAGTGTCACCCGGGACATCAGCACAGATACGCAGTATTTT
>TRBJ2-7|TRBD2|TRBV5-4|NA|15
CASSPGLAAAYEQYF
TGTGCCAGCAGCCCGGGACTAGCGGCCGCCTACGAGCAGTACTTC
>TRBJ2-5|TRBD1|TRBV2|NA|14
CASRGDRGQETQYF
TGTGCCAGCAGGGGGGACAGGGGGCAAGAGACCCAGTACTTC
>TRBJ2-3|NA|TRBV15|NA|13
CATSRDQAHTQYF
TGTGCCACCAGCAGAGATCAGGCTCATACGCAGTATTTT
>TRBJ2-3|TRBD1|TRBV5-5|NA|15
CASSRGQGASDTQYF
TGTGCCAGCAGCAGGGGACAGGGGGCAAGCGATACGCAGTATTTT
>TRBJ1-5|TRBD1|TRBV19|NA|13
CASKGQNNQPQHF
TGTGCCAGTAAGGGACAGAACAATCAGCCCCAGCATTTT
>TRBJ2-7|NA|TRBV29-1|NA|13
CSVAAKGGAEQYF
TGCAGCGTGGCCGCTAAGGGTGGGGCCGAGCAGTACTTC
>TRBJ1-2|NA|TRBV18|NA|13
CASSPGFSQGYTF
TGTGCCAGCTCGCCGGGATTTTCTCAAGGCTACACCTTC
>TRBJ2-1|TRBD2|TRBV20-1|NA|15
CSASGGTGGHNEQFF
TGCAGTGCTAGTGGCGGTACGGGGGGGCACAATGAGCAGTTCTTC
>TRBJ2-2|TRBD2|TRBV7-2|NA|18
CASSLMTGGGPNTGELFF
TGTGCCAGCAGCTTAATGACGGGCGGGGGGCCGAACACCGGGGAGCTGTTTTTT
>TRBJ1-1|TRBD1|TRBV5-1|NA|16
CASSLEGDRGGTEAFF
TGCGCCAGCAGCTTGGAAGGGGACAGGGGAGGCACTGAAGCTTTCTTT
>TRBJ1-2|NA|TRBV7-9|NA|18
CASSHAGGNLIDYYGYTF
TGTGCCAGCAGCCACGCTGGGGGGAACTTGATTGATTACTATGGCTACACCTTC
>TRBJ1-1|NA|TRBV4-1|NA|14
CASSQALADTEAFF
TGCGCCAGCAGCCAAGCTCTCGCGGACACTGAAGCTTTCTTT
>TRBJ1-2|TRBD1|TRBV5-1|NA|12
CASIVTGDGYTF
TGCGCCAGCATCGTGACAGGGGATGGCTACACCTTC
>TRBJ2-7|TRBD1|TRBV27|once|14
CASRQDRGSYEQYF
TGTGCCAGCAGGCAAGACAGGGGATCCTACGAGCAGTACTTC
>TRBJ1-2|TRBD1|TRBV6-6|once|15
CASSKGQDDNYGYTF
TGTGCCAGCAGTAAGGGACAGGATGATAACTATGGCTACACCTTC
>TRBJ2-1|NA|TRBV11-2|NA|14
CASSLGGQLSEQFF
TGTGCCAGCAGCTTAGGAGGCCAATTGAGTGAGCAGTTCTTC
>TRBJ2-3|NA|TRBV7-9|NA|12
CATWSSTDTQYF
TGTGCTACATGGTCCAGCACAGATACGCAGTATTTT
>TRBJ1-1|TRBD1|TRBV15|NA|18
CATSRDYTGQGLYTEAFF
TGTGCCACCAGCAGGGACTATACGGGACAGGGTTTGTACACTGAAGCTTTCTTT
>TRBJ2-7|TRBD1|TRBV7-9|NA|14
CASSGGRGPYEQYF
TGTGCCAGCAGCGGGGGCAGGGGGCCCTACGAGCAGTACTTC
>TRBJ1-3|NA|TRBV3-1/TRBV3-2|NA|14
CASSQGDSGNTIYF
TGTGCCAGCAGCCAAGGAGACTCTGGAAACACCATATATTTT
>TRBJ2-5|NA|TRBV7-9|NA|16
CASSASYNRHQETQYF
TGTGCCAGCAGCGCAAGTTATAACAGGCACCAAGAGACCCAGTACTTC
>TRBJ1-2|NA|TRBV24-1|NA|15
CATSDPADTDYGYTF
TGTGCCACCAGTGATCCCGCGGACACCGACTATGGCTACACCTTC
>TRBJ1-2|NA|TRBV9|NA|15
CASSVDETGNYGYTF
TGTGCCAGCAGCGTAGATGAGACAGGAAACTATGGCTACACCTTC
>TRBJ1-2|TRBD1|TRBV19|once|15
CASSIAVGQVYGYTF
TGTGCCAGTAGTATAGCGGTGGGACAGGTTTATGGCTACACCTTC
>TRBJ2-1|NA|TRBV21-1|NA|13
CANYRDRVYEQFF
TGTGCCAATTACCGGGACAGGGTGTATGAGCAGTTCTTC
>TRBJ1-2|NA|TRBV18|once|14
CASSPSGRNSGYTF
TGTGCCAGCTCACCAAGCGGACGGAACTCTGGCTACACCTTC
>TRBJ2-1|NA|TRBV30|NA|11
CAWGLAREQFF
TGTGCCTGGGGTCTAGCCCGAGAGCAGTTCTTC
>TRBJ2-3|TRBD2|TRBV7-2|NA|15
CASSLVAGGTDTQYF
TGTGCCAGCAGCTTAGTAGCGGGGGGCACAGATACGCAGTATTTT
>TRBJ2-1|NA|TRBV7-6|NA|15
CASSRSGGFYNEQFF
TGTGCCAGCAGCCGTAGCGGAGGGTTCTACAATGAGCAGTTCTTC